This entry concerns a single T cell receptor beta chain. No antigen is known for it. This sample was included in a study of tumor-infiltrating lymphocytes in localized non-small cell lung cancer. The wider study: Each patient gave resected tumor and non-adjacent uninvolved lung tissue. Study findings and constraints: No T-cell fraction difference was seen between IM1 and IM2 tumors. Available tissue quantity limited TCR sequencing to a patient subset. Compared with uninvolved lung, tumors showed higher T cell infiltration by TCRbeta sequencing.

Clones were read by immunoSEQ multiplex PCR, and TCRdb kept only the in-frame ones, dropping some. Of 15,000 to 20,000 clones listed, around 82% are singletons. The CDR3 has 15 amino acids. V was pared by 0 bases and J by 3 bases, with 11 bases between. From germline, CDR1 is SGHVS and CDR2 FQNEAQ. This sequence originates from a human donor with non-small cell lung cancer. The V and J genes are TRBV7-8 and TRBJ1-2; D not resolved. The sequenced sample consisted of uninvolved lung tissue not adjacent to the tumor. CDR3 nucleotide sequence: TGTGCCAGCAGCTTAGCGAGGCACGTCGACTATGGCTACACCTTC. Its translation: CASSLARHVDYGYTF. The variable domain in full, completed from reference TRBV7-8 and TRBJ1-2, reads GAGVSQSPRYKVAKRGQDVALRCDPISGHVSLFWYQQALGQGPEFLTYFQNEAQLDKSGLPSDRFFAERPEGSVSTLKIQRTQQEDSAVYLCASSLARHVDYGYTFGSGTRLTVV.